Below are 8 T cell receptor beta chains sequenced from a single sample in a study of neurological immune-mediated disorders. TCRdb reanalysed the 5' RACE reads using MiXCR and keeps one entry per CDR3 protein. This table has some 76,000 distinct CDR3 sequences, approximately 3.4% appearing once. What was sequenced was PBMCs. All receptors come from a woman between 45 and 60 years old with multiple sclerosis.

In regard to this clonotype: At one end, the junction sequence differs from germline, possibly due to a read error. The chain employs TRBV3-1 and TRBJ2-2, with D unclear. The CDR3 extends over 14 amino acids. Germline lookup yields CDR1 LGHDT and CDR2 YNNKEL (reference sequence). CDR3 loop: CASSQVLNNGELFF. The CDR3 DNA is TGTGCCAGCAGCCAAGTTTTGAACAACGGGGAGCTGTTTTTT.

This clonotype was counted ten times or more. This rearrangement joins TRBV20-1 to TRBJ2-5, with D perhaps TRBD2 (6 bases). This CDR3 has 12 residues. V gave up 5 bases and J gave up 4 bases, with 11 bases separating them. From germline, CDR1 is DFQATT and CDR2 SNEGSKA (reference sequence). The CDR3 region has the DNA TGCAGTGCTCCGGAGGGCATAGAGACCCAGTACTTC. Its protein is CSAPEGIETQYF.

This clonotype appeared many times. V is TRBV6-1 and J is TRBJ2-2; D is unclear. In germline, CDR1 is MNHNS, CDR2 SASEGT. The ends were cut back, 3 bases at V and 6 bases at J, with 11 bases in the middle. There are 14 residues in the CDR3. The CDR3 is CASSDVDKAGELFF. DNA for the CDR3: TGTGCCAGCAGTGACGTAGACAAGGCCGGGGAGCTGTTTTTT.

This clonotype was seen ten or more times. The rearrangement links TRBV5-1 to TRBJ2-1; D not resolved. The length of the CDR3 is 15 residues. CDR1 is SGHRS, CDR2 YFSETQ, per germline. V lost 0 bases, J lost 7 bases, and 14 bases lay in between. The chain's CDR3 is CASSLAIARPNEQFF. In nucleotides, the CDR3 is TGCGCCAGCAGCTTGGCAATAGCAAGACCTAATGAGCAGTTCTTC.

This clonotype was seen at least ten times. The chain has TRBV20-1 and TRBJ2-2; weak D call: TRBD1 (5 bases). From germline, CDR1 is DFQATT and CDR2 SNEGSKA (reference sequence). The CDR3 spans 13 residues. The V end was cut by 4 bases, the J end by 1 base, with 7 bases between. CDR3 in amino acids: CSAIGQNTGELFF. The DNA of the CDR3 is TGCAGTGCTATAGGACAGAACACCGGGGAGCTGTTTTTT.

This clonotype has at least ten counts. The CDR3 region has the DNA TGTGCCAGCAGCGTGGGACAGGGGGCCGATGAGCAGTTCTTC. Its translation is CASSVGQGADEQFF. The rearrangement links TRBV7-9 to TRBJ2-1, with 12 bases fitting TRBD1. The CDR3 has 14 amino acids. V shed 5 bases and J 8 bases; nucleotides not matched to a gene: 4. Per the germline V gene, CDR1 is SEHNR and CDR2 is FQNEAQ (reference sequence).

In its sample, this clonotype was seen many times. This chain connects TRBV12-3 or TRBV12-4 to TRBJ2-7; D may correspond to TRBD1 or TRBD2 (5 bases each). Trimming removed 6 bases at V and 0 bases at J, with 15 bases between. The CDR3 covers 15 residues. This chain's CDR3 is CASSPGPGDSYEQYF. Written as DNA, the CDR3 is TGTGCCAGCAGCCCAGGGCCCGGGGACTCCTACGAGCAGTACTTC.

This clonotype appeared many times. The chain links TRBV28 to TRBJ2-1; D possibly corresponds to TRBD2 (5 bases). V was cut by 4 bases and J by 10 bases, with 8 bases left in between. The CDR3 length is 11 residues. The V gene's germline CDR1 is MDHEN and CDR2 SYDVKM. The CDR3 DNA is TGTGCCAGCAGTTCCCCGGGGGAGCAGTTCTTC. It yields the protein CASSSPGEQFF.